This TCR beta chain was recorded in a study of T cell changes during pregnancy in multiple sclerosis. Generated by immunoSEQ multiplex PCR, the TCRdb table keeps only in-frame clones and is missing some. This table has 75,000 to 95,000 clones, less than 95% appearing once. V lost 5 bases, J lost 6 bases, and 11 bases lay in between. The CDR3 length is 12 residues. Germline V CDR1 and CDR2: MDHEN, SYDVKM. The sample was peripheral blood, taken before pregnancy. The sequence derives from a female donor with multiple sclerosis, enrolled in a pregnancy study. The chain has TRBV28 and TRBJ2-7; the D gene is possibly TRBD1 (6 bases). The DNA for the CDR3 is TGTGCCAGCAGTCCAGGGGTCCGCGAGCAGTACTTC. Amino acids: CASSPGVREQYF. The whole variable domain, filled in from reference TRBV28 and TRBJ2-7, reads DVKVTQSSRYLVKRTGEKVFLECVQDMDHENMFWYRQDPGLGLRLIYFSYDVKMKEKGDIPEGYSVSREKKERFSLILESASTNQTSMYLCASSPGVREQYFGPGTRLTVT.